The rows below give T cell receptor beta chains drawn from one sample of a study of T cell changes during pregnancy in multiple sclerosis. Clones were sequenced by immunoSEQ multiplex PCR, and TCRdb holds only the in-frame ones, with some missing. The sample holds 95,000 to 100,000 clones; 91% are singletons and the top ten take over 2.5%. The source material was peripheral blood, sampled in the second trimester of pregnancy. Receptor source: a female donor with multiple sclerosis, enrolled in a pregnancy study. The CDR3 runs from the conserved cysteine through the conserved F or W. A D gene is named only where the DNA matches it firmly. Not all rows give a size; the values are once, few, many and, for expanded clones, a class.

D	V	J	size	CDR3	DNA
TRBD2	TRBV30	TRBJ2-1	NA	CAWSVRRGAREQFF	TGTGCCTGGAGTGTAAGGCGGGGGGCTCGAGAGCAGTTCTTC
NA	TRBV30	TRBJ1-4	NA	CAWRGLGRAVEKLFF	TGTGCCTGGAGGGGTCTCGGCAGGGCGGTTGAAAAACTGTTTTTT
NA	TRBV28	TRBJ1-2	once	CASSLEEGVYGYTF	TGTGCCAGCAGTTTAGAAGAAGGGGTCTATGGCTACACCTTC
TRBD1	TRBV2	TRBJ2-2	NA	CASRQGANTGELFF	TGTGCCAGCCGACAGGGGGCGAACACCGGGGAGCTGTTTTTT
TRBD1	TRBV6-5	TRBJ1-5	once	CASSSTGRVNQPQHF	TGTGCCAGCAGTTCGACAGGGCGGGTCAATCAGCCCCAGCATTTT
NA	TRBV28	TRBJ1-2	NA	CASSFSRNYGYTF	TGTGCCAGCAGTTTTAGCCGCAACTATGGCTACACCTTC
NA	TRBV5-1	TRBJ1-1	NA	CASSQQGIPEAFF	TGCGCCAGCTCCCAGCAGGGAATCCCTGAAGCTTTCTTT
NA	TRBV9	TRBJ2-7	NA	CASSVGSGPGYEQYF	TGTGCCAGCAGCGTAGGATCCGGCCCGGGCTACGAGCAGTACTTC
NA	TRBV13	TRBJ2-7	NA	CASSLSPSRYEQYF	TGTGCCAGCAGCTTAAGTCCTAGTCGATACGAGCAGTACTTC
TRBD1	TRBV7-8	TRBJ2-2	NA	CASSFRDRAGELFF	TGTGCCAGCAGCTTCCGGGACAGGGCCGGGGAGCTGTTTTTT
TRBD1	TRBV27	TRBJ2-1	NA	CASSLLGQGLGDEQFF	TGTGCCAGCAGTTTATTGGGACAGGGCCTGGGCGATGAGCAGTTCTTC
TRBD1	TRBV28	TRBJ1-4	NA	CASTAGTGKEKLFF	TGTGCCAGCACCGCCGGGACAGGGAAGGAAAAACTGTTTTTT
NA	TRBV28	TRBJ2-7	NA	CASSSPASVTYEQYF	TGTGCCAGCAGCTCCCCGGCTAGCGTTACCTACGAGCAGTACTTC
TRBD2	TRBV7-2	TRBJ2-2	NA	CASSLRTSGNIGELFF	TGTGCCAGCAGCTTAAGGACTAGCGGGAATATCGGGGAGCTGTTTTTT
TRBD2	TRBV7-6	TRBJ2-1	NA	CASSLASGSGVNEQFF	TGTGCCAGCAGCTTAGCGAGCGGGAGTGGTGTCAATGAGCAGTTCTTC
NA	TRBV2	TRBJ1-2	NA	CASRLHGRSGTNYGYTF	TGTGCCAGCAGACTGCATGGACGGAGCGGGACTAACTATGGCTACACCTTC
NA	TRBV5-1	TRBJ2-2	NA	CASSLFSGTGELFF	TGCGCCAGCAGCTTGTTTTCGGGGACCGGGGAGCTGTTTTTT
TRBD1	TRBV7-7	TRBJ2-2	NA	CASASLKGQVPGELFF	TGTGCTAGCGCGTCGCTCAAGGGACAGGTACCCGGGGAGCTGTTTTTT
TRBD2	TRBV5-6	TRBJ2-2	NA	CASNLLAGNTGELFF	TGTGCCAGCAACCTTCTAGCGGGAAACACCGGGGAGCTGTTTTTT
TRBD1	TRBV4-1	TRBJ2-7	once	CASSQATGGYYEQYF	TGCGCCAGCAGCCAAGCGACAGGGGGTTACTACGAGCAGTACTTC
TRBD2	TRBV25-1	TRBJ2-7	NA	CASSESPSGRAGNEQYF	TGTGCCAGCAGTGAATCCCCTAGCGGGAGGGCCGGGAACGAGCAGTACTTC
TRBD2	TRBV9	TRBJ2-2	NA	CASSTHGTSEFDGELFF	TGTGCCAGCAGCACCCATGGGACTAGCGAATTTGACGGGGAGCTGTTTTTT
TRBD2	TRBV29-1	TRBJ2-5	NA	CSVGSQTGGPETQYF	TGCAGCGTTGGTAGCCAAACGGGAGGGCCAGAGACCCAGTACTTC
NA	TRBV29-1	TRBJ2-7	NA	CSVEVRGHRATYEQYF	TGCAGCGTTGAAGTTCGAGGACATCGAGCTACCTACGAGCAGTACTTC
TRBD2	TRBV7-3	TRBJ2-1	NA	CASSLTPLAGVLTEQFF	TGTGCCAGCAGCTTAACGCCCCTAGCGGGAGTTCTCACTGAGCAGTTCTTC
NA	TRBV6-1	TRBJ2-7	NA	CASNSANYEQYF	TGTGCCAGCAATAGCGCGAATTACGAGCAGTACTTC
TRBD1	TRBV11-2	TRBJ1-1	NA	CASSLYPVRDRNTEAFF	TGTGCCAGCAGCCTTTATCCGGTAAGGGACAGGAACACTGAAGCTTTCTTT
TRBD2	TRBV14	TRBJ2-7	NA	CASRESGRPPYEQYF	TGTGCCAGCAGAGAAAGCGGGAGGCCGCCATACGAGCAGTACTTC
TRBD2	TRBV9	TRBJ2-2	NA	CASSGRGGSRELFF	TGTGCCAGCAGCGGGAGGGGAGGGAGCCGGGAGCTGTTTTTT
NA	TRBV4-3	TRBJ2-7	NA	CASSHYASGTGNYEQYF	TGCGCCAGCAGCCACTATGCTTCCGGGACTGGGAACTACGAGCAGTACTTC
TRBD1	TRBV6-1	TRBJ2-7	once	CASSEMTGGGEQYF	TGTGCCAGCAGTGAAATGACAGGGGGCGGCGAGCAGTACTTC